The 28 T cell receptor beta chains in this list originate from one sample, sequenced in a study of T cell responses to AZD1222 COVID-19 vaccine. The data were produced by immunoSEQ multiplex PCR, yet TCRdb's version contains in-frame clones alone and is incomplete. Of 150,000 to 160,000 clones detected, around nine tenths appear once; the ten largest clones hold 6.9%. The sequenced sample was peripheral blood, obtained after recovery from COVID-19. The source is an adult who had recovered from COVID-19.

The CDR3 loop reads CASSDGGFLYEQYF. The CDR3 nucleotides are TGTGCCAGCAGTGACGGCGGGTTCTTATACGAGCAGTACTTC. The V gene is TRBV6-4, the J gene TRBJ2-7, with a tentative D call TRBD2 (5 bases). V shed 2 bases and J shed 4 bases, with 12 bases lying between them. Germline CDR1 is MRHNA and CDR2 is SNTAGT. This CDR3 is built from 14 residues.

This rearrangement joins TRBV11-2 to TRBJ2-3; D is uncertain. This CDR3 is 14 amino acids long. Germline V gene lookup returns CDR1 SGHAT and CDR2 FQNNGV. Trimming pared 0 bases from V and 5 bases from J, leaving 9 bases between. The CDR3: CASSLDNGGDTQYF. The DNA for the CDR3 is TGTGCCAGCAGCTTAGATAATGGTGGAGATACGCAGTATTTT. Full variable domain (missing parts from reference TRBV11-2 and TRBJ2-3): EAGVAQSPRYKIIEKRQSVAFWCNPISGHATLYWYQQILGQGPKLLIQFQNNGVVDDSQLPKDRFSAERLKGVDSTLKIQPAKLEDSAVYLCASSLDNGGDTQYFGPGTRLTVL.

The CDR3 loop reads CASSEFGGSRGAEAFF. CDR3 bases: TGTGCCAGCAGTGAATTTGGGGGATCAAGGGGGGCTGAAGCTTTCTTT. The chain uses TRBV2 and TRBJ1-1; D is perhaps TRBD1 (6 bases). Between the trimmed V and J ends, which lost 2 bases and 6 bases, there was a span of 19 bases. This CDR3 has 16 amino acids. CDR1 and CDR2 from the germline V gene are SNHLY and FYNNEI.

The rearrangement links TRBV27 to TRBJ2-2; no clear D gene. The V end lost 3 bases, the J end lost 7 bases, and 12 bases lay between the germline ends. The CDR3 consists of 14 residues. CDR1 and CDR2 (germline): MNHEY, SMNVEV (reference sequence). The CDR3 region is CASSLGLNFGELFF. CDR3 DNA sequence: TGTGCCAGCAGTTTGGGCCTAAATTTCGGGGAGCTGTTTTTT.

This chain joins TRBV7-8 and TRBJ2-7; possibly TRBD1 for D (5 bases). CDR3 length: 15 residues. Deletions cut 1 base from V and 3 bases from J, with 13 bases between. Germline CDR1 reads SGHVS; CDR2 reads FQNEAQ. CDR3 bases: TGTGCCAGCAGCTTAGTGTCAGGGCAGGGCTACGAGCAGTACTTC. Amino acid sequence: CASSLVSGQGYEQYF.

V usage is TRBV10-1 and J usage is TRBJ2-5; TRBD1 aligns across 9 bases. The V gene end was trimmed by 6 bases and the J gene end by 9 bases; junction bases not matched to a gene: 11. This CDR3 has 14 residues. Germline V gene lookup returns CDR1 WNHNN and CDR2 SYGVQD (reference sequence). The CDR3 loop is CASRDRGSREAQYF. The CDR3 bases are TGCGCCAGCAGAGACAGGGGGTCAAGGGAGGCCCAGTACTTC.

J is TRBJ1-1 and V is TRBV27, with D uncertain. Deletions cut 6 bases from V and 4 bases from J, with 12 bases between. CDR1 and CDR2 (germline): MNHEY, SMNVEV (reference sequence). The CDR3 runs 13 residues. The CDR3 DNA reads as TGTGCCAGCAGATCACCGGGCGCCACTGAAGCTTTCTTT. Residues: CASRSPGATEAFF.

V is TRBV28 and J is TRBJ1-3; perhaps TRBD1 as D (5 bases). The ends were cut back, 5 bases at V and 4 bases at J, with 6 bases in the middle. Germline V gene data show CDR1 as MDHEN and CDR2 as SYDVKM. The CDR3 length is 12 residues. CDR3 sequence (DNA): TGTGCCAGCAGTCGGACAGGAAACACCATATATTTT. Encoded protein: CASSRTGNTIYF.

The V and J genes are TRBV27 and TRBJ2-2; weak D call: TRBD1 (6 bases). Trimming cost V 7 bases and J 5 bases, with 11 bases left between them. The length of the CDR3 is 13 residues. Looked up from germline, CDR1 is MNHEY and CDR2 is SMNVEV (reference sequence). For the CDR3, the DNA is TGTGCCAGCACCCCCCAGGGGACCGGGGAGCTGTTTTTT. The encoded protein is CASTPQGTGELFF.

On this clone: Other DNA sequences of this sample code for an identical CDR3. The chain uses TRBV3-1 (or the pseudogene TRBV3-2) and TRBJ1-3; no definite D call. Deletions cut 1 base from V and 4 bases from J, with 8 bases between. Germline lookup yields CDR1 LGHDT and CDR2 YNNKEL (reference sequence). This CDR3 spans 14 amino acids. CDR3 amino acids: CASSQVDSGNTIYF. The CDR3 DNA is TGTGCCAGCAGCCAAGTTGATTCCGGAAACACCATATATTTT.

The V and J genes are TRBV24-1 and TRBJ2-1, with 11 bases that match TRBD1. The CDR3 loop spans 16 amino acids. V shed 2 bases, J shed 8 bases, and the junction held 7 bases outside the gene matches. Germline V gene data show CDR1 as KGHDR and CDR2 as SFDVKD. The CDR3 sequence: CATSDSRTGGFYEQFF. CDR3 sequence (DNA): TGTGCCACCAGTGATTCTCGGACAGGGGGCTTCTATGAGCAGTTCTTC.

The chain has TRBV9 and TRBJ1-6; weak D call: TRBD1 (6 bases). V was clipped by 1 base and J by 8 bases, with 10 bases between them. This CDR3 region has 14 residues. Germline-derived CDR1 and CDR2 are SGDLS and YYNGEE. CDR3 DNA: TGTGCCAGCAGCGTAAGGGGGGATCATTCACCCCTCCACTTT. Translated, it gives CASSVRGDHSPLHF.

The rearrangement joins TRBV29-1 to TRBJ2-3; the D is unclear. The V and J ends lost 2 bases and 3 bases respectively, with 6 bases between them. CDR1 is SQVTM and CDR2 is ANQGSEA in the germline V gene. The CDR3 loop spans 12 amino acids. The CDR3 DNA reads TGCAGCGTTGAATTTGGAACAGATACGCAGTATTTT. Protein product: CSVEFGTDTQYF.

This sequence joins TRBV10-1 and TRBJ2-3; 7 nucleotides align to TRBD2. The CDR3 totals 13 residues. Germline CDR1 reads WNHNN; CDR2 reads SYGVQD (reference sequence). J was trimmed by 3 bases and V by 3 bases; bases with no gene match: 0. CDR3 region: CASSEAGTDTQYF. The CDR3 DNA reads as TGCGCCAGCAGTGAAGCGGGAACAGATACGCAGTATTTT.

The chain recombines TRBV3-1 (or the pseudogene TRBV3-2) with TRBJ1-1; no firm D call. Germline loops: CDR1 LGHDT, CDR2 YNNKEL (reference sequence). V lost 4 bases and J 0 bases, leaving 12 bases between the germline ends. The CDR3 consists of 15 residues. The CDR3 DNA follows: TGTGCCAGCAGCCCCCGATGGGATTTGAACACTGAAGCTTTCTTT. It specifies CASSPRWDLNTEAFF.

The chain is built from TRBV19 and TRBJ1-1, with no clear D. V dropped 1 base and J dropped 4 bases, with 22 bases sitting between them. The length of the CDR3 is 18 residues. From germline, CDR1 is LNHDA and CDR2 SQIVND (reference sequence). CDR3 amino acids: CASSIATKWPFRGTEAFF. CDR3 bases: TGTGCCAGTAGTATAGCCACAAAGTGGCCGTTTCGCGGCACTGAAGCTTTCTTT.

This clone has a single count. This chain uses TRBV18 with TRBJ1-2, with a weak D call TRBD1 (6 bases). Trimming cost V 3 bases and J 5 bases, with 25 bases left between them. The CDR3 length is 18 residues. Germline values: CDR1 KGHSH, CDR2 LQKENI. The chain's CDR3 is CASSPLLNTGRPSYGYTF. The DNA for the CDR3 is TGTGCCAGCTCACCCCTTTTAAACACAGGGCGGCCTTCTTATGGCTACACCTTC.

V gene TRBV25-1 combines with J gene TRBJ1-2; unclear D gene. The CDR3 runs 13 residues. Germline V gene lookup returns CDR1 MGHDK and CDR2 SYGVNS. V was trimmed by 3 bases and J by 1 base, leaving 6 bases between them. The CDR3 DNA follows: TGTGCCAGCAGTGAGGCAGTTAACTATGGCTACACCTTC. It specifies CASSEAVNYGYTF.

V is TRBV28 and J is TRBJ1-5; D is undetermined. Trimming pared 8 bases from V and 4 bases from J, leaving 9 bases between. CDR1 and CDR2 from the germline V gene are MDHEN and SYDVKM. The CDR3 totals 12 residues. CDR3 amino acids: CASLDGNQPQHF. In DNA form, the CDR3 reads TGTGCCAGCTTAGACGGGAATCAGCCCCAGCATTTT.

The chain joins TRBV6-1 to TRBJ1-1, with D unclear. Germline loops: CDR1 MNHNS, CDR2 SASEGT. The CDR3 has 16 amino acids. V dropped 4 bases and J dropped 1 base, with 16 bases sitting between them. The DNA for the CDR3 is TGTGCCAGCAGTGGTTTCGGCAGCCCGAAGAACACTGAAGCTTTCTTT. This sequence encodes CASSGFGSPKNTEAFF.

J is TRBJ2-7 and V is TRBV11-2; the D is unclear. Trimming removed 1 base from V and 3 bases from J, with 10 bases in between. This CDR3 region has 14 residues. From germline, CDR1 is SGHAT and CDR2 FQNNGV. CDR3 in DNA: TGTGCCAGCAGCTTAGGGCCCTCCCACTACGAGCAGTACTTC. Translated: CASSLGPSHYEQYF.

The chain employs TRBV5-1 and TRBJ2-2; D is unresolved. CDR3 size: 12 residues. Between the trimmed V and J ends, which lost 7 bases and 3 bases, there was a span of 7 bases. Germline loops: CDR1 SGHRS, CDR2 YFSETQ. CDR3 region: CASRWDTGELFF. The CDR3 DNA is TGCGCCAGCCGATGGGACACCGGGGAGCTGTTTTTT.

This clone was seen just once. The genes are TRBV5-1 and TRBJ1-3, with 8 bases matching TRBD1. The germline gives CDR1 SGHRS, CDR2 YFSETQ. V dropped 3 bases and J dropped 0; count of bases not matched to a gene: 5. The CDR3 sequence is 16 residues long. The CDR3 loop reads CASSWGQAASGNTIYF. For the CDR3, the DNA is TGCGCCAGCAGCTGGGGACAGGCTGCCTCTGGAAACACCATATATTTT. The whole variable domain, filled in from reference TRBV5-1 and TRBJ1-3, reads KAGVTQTPRYLIKTRGQQVTLSCSPISGHRSVSWYQQTPGQGLQFLFEYFSETQRNKGNFPGRFSGRQFSNSRSEMNVSTLELGDSALYLCASSWGQAASGNTIYFGEGSWLTVV.

The J gene is TRBJ2-2, the V gene TRBV24-1; D is unresolved. This CDR3 comprises 13 residues. V gave up 4 bases and J gave up 2 bases, with 4 bases separating them. CDR1 KGHDR and CDR2 SFDVKD come from the germline V gene. The CDR3 loop is CATSEGNTGELFF. As DNA, the CDR3 is TGTGCCACCAGTGAGGGAAACACCGGGGAGCTGTTTTTT.

The chain combines TRBV7-9 with TRBJ1-1; unclear D gene. The CDR3 consists of 13 residues. Looked up from germline, CDR1 is SEHNR and CDR2 is FQNEAQ (reference sequence). Trimming took off 2 bases at V and 6 bases at J, with 10 bases between the two ends. The CDR3 spells CASSLLTGPEAFF. In nucleotides, the CDR3 is TGTGCCAGCAGCTTATTGACCGGACCTGAAGCTTTCTTT.

This chain uses TRBV29-1 with TRBJ1-1; 9 bases are a match to TRBD1. Trimming removed 6 bases from V and 5 bases from J; junction bases left unmatched: 7. The CDR3 is made up of 13 amino acids. Germline V gene sequence: CDR1 SQVTM, CDR2 ANQGSEA. CDR3 in DNA: TGCAGCGTCAAGACAGGGGGGGGGACTGAAGCTTTCTTT. As protein: CSVKTGGGTEAFF.

The rearrangement uses TRBV5-6 and TRBJ1-5; 12 nucleotides align to TRBD1. The CDR3 consists of 16 residues. CDR1 and CDR2 from the germline V gene are SGHDT and YYEEEE. J was trimmed by 6 bases and V by 3 bases; bases with no gene match: 7. This chain's CDR3 is CASSSGDRGRAQPQHF. The CDR3 DNA reads as TGTGCCAGCAGCTCGGGGGACAGGGGGCGAGCTCAGCCCCAGCATTTT.

The chain joins TRBV12-3 or TRBV12-4 to TRBJ1-3; D is unresolved. Trimming pared 3 bases from V and 4 bases from J, leaving 7 bases between. This CDR3 has 13 amino acids. The CDR3 bases are TGTGCCAGCAGTTTTCAGGCGGGAAACACCATATATTTT. Its translation: CASSFQAGNTIYF.